The rows below give T cell receptor beta chains drawn from one sample of a study of blood T cell repertoires in COVID-19. The protocol was immunoSEQ multiplex PCR, while the TCRdb copy is restricted to in-frame clones and leaves out a portion. The repertoire holds around 300,000 clones, with roughly 85% as singletons. Material: peripheral blood. The receptors come from a human donor in a cohort sampled during active COVID-19. The CDR3 runs from the conserved cysteine through the conserved F or W. D genes are given only for firm matches. For some rows the clone size is stated as once, few or many, or as a class when expanded; others skip it.

TRBV5-4	once	TRBJ2-3	TRBD1	TGTGCCAGCAGCTTAGGACAGGGGAACACAGATACGCAGTATTTT	CASSLGQGNTDTQYF
TRBV24-1	NA	TRBJ2-7	NA	TGTGCCACCGCCGGGAGCCCTTACGAGCAGTACTTC	CATAGSPYEQYF
TRBV4-2	NA	TRBJ1-5	TRBD1	TGTGCCAGCAGTCTGACAGGGGATCAGCCCCAGCATTTT	CASSLTGDQPQHF
TRBV18	NA	TRBJ2-2	TRBD1	TGTGCCAGCTCACCGGAACAGGGGATCGCCCACACCGGGGAGCTGTTTTTT	CASSPEQGIAHTGELFF
TRBV19	NA	TRBJ2-6	TRBD1	TGTGCCACCAACAGGGGGGCTCCATCTGGGGCCAACGTCCTGACTTTC	CATNRGAPSGANVLTF
TRBV5-1	NA	TRBJ2-2	TRBD2	TGCGCCAGCAGACTAGCGACCCAAACCGGGGAGCTGTTTTTT	CASRLATQTGELFF
TRBV3-1/TRBV3-2	NA	TRBJ2-2	TRBD1	TGTGCCAGCAGCACCAGGGGGAAGCTGTTTTTT	CASSTRGKLFF
TRBV18	NA	TRBJ1-3	NA	TGTGCCAGCTCACCACAGGGGTCCGCTGTCACCATATATTTT	CASSPQGSAVTIYF
TRBV12-3/TRBV12-4	NA	TRBJ1-2	NA	TGTGCCAGCAGGTACAGGGATTTTGGCTACACCTTC	CASRYRDFGYTF
TRBV2	once	TRBJ2-3	NA	TGTGCCAGCAGTGAAAACGGGGGTATAACAGATACGCAGTATTTT	CASSENGGITDTQYF
TRBV5-6	NA	TRBJ1-1	NA	TGTGCCAGCAGCTCGACACAGGAGTTGACCACTGAAGCTTTCTTT	CASSSTQELTTEAFF
TRBV29-1	NA	TRBJ2-2	NA	TGCAGCGTTGGGGCCAGGGGGAACACCGGGGAGCTGTTTTTT	CSVGARGNTGELFF
TRBV4-1	NA	TRBJ1-2	NA	TGCGCCAGCAGCCCTATAAGAGGAGCTAACTATGGCTACACCTTC	CASSPIRGANYGYTF
TRBV3-1/TRBV3-2	NA	TRBJ2-1	NA	TGTGCCAGCAGCCTACCGGGGGGCCCTGAGCAGTTCTTC	CASSLPGGPEQFF
TRBV7-9	NA	TRBJ1-1	TRBD1	TGTGCCAGCTTCCGGACAGGGGGTGACACTGAAGCTTTCTTT	CASFRTGGDTEAFF
TRBV5-6	NA	TRBJ2-7	TRBD1	TGTGCCAGCAGCAGGACAGGGGCCGGCGAGCAGTACTTC	CASSRTGAGEQYF
TRBV5-8	NA	TRBJ2-2	TRBD2	TGTGCCAGCAGCTTGGGGCGGGGGGGCCATGGCACCGGGGAGCTGTTTTTT	CASSLGRGGHGTGELFF
TRBV18	few	TRBJ2-5	NA	TGTGCCAGCTCACCAAGGGGACAAGAGACCCAGTACTTC	CASSPRGQETQYF
TRBV6-1	NA	TRBJ1-5	TRBD1	TGTGCCAGCAGTGGGGACAGGACACGCGGCAATCAGCCCCAGCATTTT	CASSGDRTRGNQPQHF
TRBV2	NA	TRBJ1-4	NA	TGTGCCAGCAGATTTACTGTGGCAACTAATGAAAAACTGTTTTTT	CASRFTVATNEKLFF
TRBV5-6	NA	TRBJ1-2	NA	TGTGCCAGCAGCTTAGGGGCCCAGACAGGTGGCTACACCTTC	CASSLGAQTGGYTF
TRBV7-3	NA	TRBJ2-2	TRBD2	TGTGCCAGCAGTTTAGCGGGGATTAGCGCGAACACCGGGGAGCTGTTTTTT	CASSLAGISANTGELFF
TRBV5-1	NA	TRBJ1-3	NA	TGCGCCAGCAGCGTAGGGGGCTCTGGAAACACCATATATTTT	CASSVGGSGNTIYF
TRBV11-1	NA	TRBJ1-4	NA	TGTGCCAGCAGCTTTTCGGCTAATGAAAAACTGTTTTTT	CASSFSANEKLFF
TRBV24-1	NA	TRBJ1-2	TRBD1	TGTGCCACCAGTGATTGGGACAGGGCCTATGGCTACACCTTC	CATSDWDRAYGYTF
TRBV19	NA	TRBJ1-1	TRBD1	TGTGCCAGTACCCCGAGGGCGCAGGGGGCGCGGGGGAACACTGAAGCTTTCTTT	CASTPRAQGARGNTEAFF
TRBV23-1	once	TRBJ1-1	NA	TGCGCCATACGGGGGGGGCCCCTAAAGAACACTGAAGCTTTCTTT	CAIRGGPLKNTEAFF
TRBV14	NA	TRBJ1-1	TRBD1	TGTGCCAGCAGCCGGATGGGACAGCGGAACACTGAAGCTTTCTTT	CASSRMGQRNTEAFF
TRBV6-5	NA	TRBJ1-2	NA	TGTGCCAGCAGTTCAATTCGGGGAGGCTATGGCTACACCTTC	CASSSIRGGYGYTF
TRBV27	NA	TRBJ2-1	TRBD2	TGTGCCAGCAGTTTATCGGCTAGCGGGGGGGCTTACAATGAGCAGTTCTTC	CASSLSASGGAYNEQFF
TRBV3-1/TRBV3-2	once	TRBJ2-7	TRBD2	TGTGCCAGCAGTCCCTCTAGCGGGGCCCCCTACGAGCAGTACTTC	CASSPSSGAPYEQYF
TRBV11-2	NA	TRBJ1-1	NA	TGTGCCAGCAGCTTTGGGGCAGGGTCCGTCAGAACTGAAGCTTTCTTT	CASSFGAGSVRTEAFF
TRBV30	NA	TRBJ1-1	TRBD1	TGTGCCTGGAGTAATAAAGGGACAGGTCGTCGGGGCACTGAAGCTTTCTTT	CAWSNKGTGRRGTEAFF
TRBV5-4	NA	TRBJ1-3	TRBD1	TGTGCCAGCAGCGCGGACAGGGCCGGCTCTGGAAACACCATATATTTT	CASSADRAGSGNTIYF
TRBV27	NA	TRBJ1-2	TRBD1	TGTGCCAGCAGTTTGTCGACAGGGAACTATGGCTACACCTTC	CASSLSTGNYGYTF
TRBV6-5	NA	TRBJ1-2	TRBD1	TGTGCCAGCAGCGAGACAGGGGCCGCTAACTATGGCTACACCTTC	CASSETGAANYGYTF
TRBV7-9	NA	TRBJ1-6	TRBD1	TGTGCCAGCAGCTTGACAGGGAATTCACCCCTCCACTTT	CASSLTGNSPLHF
TRBV7-9	NA	TRBJ1-1	NA	TGTGCCAGCAGCTATACAGATGAAGCTTTCTTT	CASSYTDEAFF
TRBV5-1	NA	TRBJ1-1	NA	TGCGCCAGCAGCTTGGGGGACTACACTGAAGCTTTCTTT	CASSLGDYTEAFF
TRBV30	few	TRBJ2-3	NA	TGTGCCTGGACTAGAGACACAGATACGCAGTATTTT	CAWTRDTDTQYF
TRBV6-5	NA	TRBJ1-3	NA	TGTGCCACCCGTCCCTCTGGAAACACCATATATTTT	CATRPSGNTIYF
TRBV24-1	NA	TRBJ2-3	NA	TGTGCCACCAGTGATTTTCCACTCACAGGCCAGACTAGCACAGATACGCAGTATTTT	CATSDFPLTGQTSTDTQYF
TRBV5-8	NA	TRBJ1-6	NA	TGTGCCAACCGCCCGAGCTCCTATAATTCACCCCTCCACTTT	CANRPSSYNSPLHF
TRBV27	NA	TRBJ1-2	TRBD1	TGTGCCAGCCGAACGGGACAGGGGCTCTATGGCTACACCTTC	CASRTGQGLYGYTF
TRBV27	NA	TRBJ1-2	NA	TGTGCCAGCCAGCAGCAGTTCTCGATGGGGGCGCGCAACTATGGCTACACCTTC	CASQQQFSMGARNYGYTF
TRBV6-5	NA	TRBJ2-2	NA	TGTGCCAGCAGTTGTAACGGGACTCCGGACACCGGGGAGCTGTTTTTT	CASSCNGTPDTGELFF
TRBV11-1	few	TRBJ1-2	NA	TGTGCCAGCAGCTTAACAGGGTACGGCTACACCTTC	CASSLTGYGYTF
TRBV6-5	NA	TRBJ2-7	NA	TGTGCCAGCAGTTACTCATTGGGGAGGCGGAACGAGCAGTACTTC	CASSYSLGRRNEQYF
TRBV18	NA	TRBJ2-7	TRBD1	TGTGCCAGCTCACCACATGGACAGGGCTCCTACGAGCAGTACTTC	CASSPHGQGSYEQYF
TRBV10-3	NA	TRBJ1-6	NA	TGTGCCATCAGTGGGACAGAGAATTCACCCCTCCACTTT	CAISGTENSPLHF
TRBV28	NA	TRBJ1-1	TRBD1	TGTGCCAGCAGTTTGTCACCAGGGGGCACTGAAGCTTTCTTT	CASSLSPGGTEAFF
TRBV7-9	few	TRBJ2-1	TRBD2	TGTGCCAGCAGCTTACTAGCGGGGGATAGGAATGAGCAGTTCTTC	CASSLLAGDRNEQFF
TRBV5-4	NA	TRBJ1-1	NA	TGTGCCAGCAGCTTGGAGCAGGGGAGGGCCACTGAAGCTTTCTTT	CASSLEQGRATEAFF
TRBV27	NA	TRBJ2-7	NA	TGTGCCAGCAGTTCTAGTCAATTCTACGAGCAGTACTTC	CASSSSQFYEQYF
TRBV18	NA	TRBJ2-2	TRBD1	TGTGCCAGCTCTCCGACAGGGGTCAACACCGGGGAGCTGTTTTTT	CASSPTGVNTGELFF
TRBV11-2	NA	TRBJ2-3	NA	TGTGCCAGCAGCCCAATAGTTACAGATACGCAGTATTTT	CASSPIVTDTQYF
TRBV6-2/TRBV6-3	NA	TRBJ2-3	TRBD2	TGTGCCAGCAGTCCCGGACTAGCGGGGGGCCTTACTAGTCATACAGATACGCAGTATTTT	CASSPGLAGGLTSHTDTQYF
TRBV24-1	NA	TRBJ2-3	TRBD2	TGTGCCACCGGACTAGCGGGTACTCTTAGAGGGACAGATACGCAGTATTTT	CATGLAGTLRGTDTQYF
TRBV19	NA	TRBJ2-7	TRBD2	TGTGCCAGTAGAAAGAGCGGGACCGCCTACGAGCAGTACTTC	CASRKSGTAYEQYF
TRBV15	NA	TRBJ1-5	NA	TGTGCCACCAGCAGAGTGGGGACACCCAATCAGCCCCAGCATTTT	CATSRVGTPNQPQHF